These 10 T cell receptor beta chains were sequenced from one sample in a study of CD8+ T cells in alopecia areata. As the sequencing template, cDNA was produced by extracting RNA and reverse transcribing it. Sequenced by immunoSEQ multiplex PCR; TCRdb stores in-frame clones only, minus some. The table records some 200,000 clones, 56% of them present only once. Sequencing was carried out using CD8+ T cells sorted from blood. The receptors come from a human donor in good health.

The V gene is TRBV27, the J gene TRBJ1-2, with no clear D. Germline lookup yields CDR1 MNHEY and CDR2 SMNVEV (reference sequence). The CDR3 loop spans 14 amino acids. V shed 0 bases and J shed 6 bases, with 11 bases lying between them. As DNA, the CDR3 is TGTGCCAGCAGTTTATCGATAAAAGGGAATGGCTACACCTTC. Translating gives CASSLSIKGNGYTF.

The chain carries TRBV29-1 and TRBJ2-1; D may be TRBD2 (6 bases). The CDR3 is 13 residues long. V gave up 6 bases and J gave up 5 bases, with 14 bases separating them. Per the germline V gene, CDR1 is SQVTM and CDR2 is ANQGSEA. The DNA for the CDR3 is TGCAGCGTCCGGTCTAGCGATAACAATGAGCAGTTCTTC. It translates to CSVRSSDNNEQFF.

This clone has just one count. The chain recombines TRBV7-8 with TRBJ1-5, with no clear D. V was pared by 3 bases and J by 2 bases, with 5 bases between. CDR3 length: 13 residues. Per the germline V gene, CDR1 is SGHVS and CDR2 is FQNEAQ. DNA for the CDR3: TGTGCCAGCAGCTTCGAGGGCAATCAGCCCCAGCATTTT. This translates into CASSFEGNQPQHF.

The rearrangement joins TRBV13 to TRBJ2-1, with D possibly TRBD1 on 6 matching bases. V was clipped by 0 bases and J by 2 bases, with 11 bases between them. This CDR3 has 16 amino acids. CDR1 and CDR2 (germline): PRHDT, FYEKMQ (reference sequence). Written as DNA, the CDR3 is TGTGCCAGCAGCTTAGGTCTCAGGGGAACCTACAATGAGCAGTTCTTC. Its translation is CASSLGLRGTYNEQFF.

This clone occurred a few times. The chain employs TRBV27 and TRBJ1-5; a possible D gene is TRBD1 (5 bases). The V end lost 5 bases, the J end lost 4 bases, and 6 bases lay between the germline ends. The CDR3 sequence is 12 residues long. The germline V gene encodes CDR1 MNHEY and CDR2 SMNVEV (reference sequence). CDR3 bases: TGTGCCAGCAGTGACAGTAATCAGCCCCAGCATTTT. This encodes CASSDSNQPQHF.

The CDR3 nucleotides are TGTGCCAGCAGTGAACCGGAGACCCAGTACTTC. Translation: CASSEPETQYF. The chain couples TRBV25-1 to TRBJ2-5; D remains ambiguous. Germline CDR1 reads MGHDK; CDR2 reads SYGVNS. Trimming left V 2 bases short and J 5 bases short, with 3 bases between. The CDR3 length is 11 residues.

This clone has just a few counts. V and J are TRBV29-1 and TRBJ1-2; perhaps TRBD1 as D (6 bases). Germline loops: CDR1 SQVTM, CDR2 ANQGSEA. The CDR3 has 14 amino acids. Trimming cost V 7 bases and J 3 bases, with 18 bases left between them. CDR3 in DNA: TGCAGCGGAGACACAGGGCGAGGGGACTATGGCTACACCTTC. The encoded protein is CSGDTGRGDYGYTF.

This clone occurred a few times. The rearrangement joins TRBV6-5 to TRBJ2-2; D uncertain. V was shortened by 8 bases and J by 1 base, with 5 bases between the two germline ends. CDR1 is MNHEY, CDR2 SVGAGI, per germline. This CDR3 comprises 12 residues. The CDR3 region has the DNA TGTGCCAGCCGCCGGAACACCGGGGAGCTGTTTTTT. As protein: CASRRNTGELFF.

This chain joins TRBV30 and TRBJ2-6; D is unclear. Germline CDR1 reads GTSNPN; CDR2 reads SVGIG (reference sequence). Trimming took 3 bases from V and 4 from J, leaving 7 bases between them. The CDR3 covers 13 residues. The CDR3 protein is CAWSLGGANVLTF. The CDR3 coding sequence is TGTGCCTGGAGCCTTGGAGGGGCCAACGTCCTGACTTTC.

Only a few counts were recorded for this clone. CDR3 DNA: TGTGCCAGCAGCGGACCCGGGACTAGCGCCGGGGAGCTGTTTTTT. This encodes CASSGPGTSAGELFF. The rearrangement uses TRBV5-6 and TRBJ2-2; the match to TRBD2 covers 10 bases. The germline gives CDR1 SGHDT, CDR2 YYEEEE. The J segment lost 6 bases and the V segment lost 4 bases, leaving 6 bases of the junction unmatched. This CDR3 contains 15 residues.